This TCR beta chain appears in the sequencing data of a study of CD8 T cells in Susac syndrome. Notes on this clonotype: Its antigen is unknown.

J was trimmed by 14 bases and V by 3 bases; bases with no gene match: 7. The CDR3 contains 12 residues. Germline-derived CDR1 and CDR2 are KGHDR and SFDVKD. Study findings and constraints: Clonal expansion was missing from Susac syndrome CD4+ T cell repertoires.

RNA was extracted with the RNeasy kit, and a quantity of about 0.45 to 1 ug was reverse transcribed using random hexamers. MiXCR, applied by TCRdb to the immunoSEQ multiplex PCR reads, yields one record per CDR3 protein. The table records about 180,000 distinct CDR3 sequences, 85% to 95% of them present only once. The receptor was isolated from a human donor with Susac syndrome. Sequenced input: CD4+ T cells from PBMCs. The chain couples TRBV24-1 to TRBJ2-3; 7 bases line up with TRBD2. The CDR3 DNA is TGTGCCACCAGTGATCCGCGGGGGAGATGGTATTTT. Translating it yields CATSDPRGRWYF.